Included here is one TCR beta chain sequence, with context. What it recognizes is unknown. These data belong to a study of post-analysis software for immune sequencing data. Study-level findings and limits: Patients showed TRBV5-6, TRBV5-1 and TRBV20-1 among five TRBV segments more frequent than in controls.

Presence of unique molecular identifiers characterized the TCR beta cDNA libraries. MiXCR, run by TCRdb on the PCR reads, gives a single entry per CDR3 protein. Of some 500,000 distinct CDR3 sequences in the sample, around 40% were seen once. Germline CDR1 reads SGHTA; CDR2 reads FQGNSA. This CDR3 comprises 14 residues. With 1 base removed from V and 7 bases from J, the gap between germline ends came to 13 bases. The origin of this receptor is a girl between 10 and 17 years old with multiple sclerosis. The specimen was blood. This chain joins TRBV7-2 and TRBJ2-5; D assignment may be TRBD1 or TRBD2 (5 bases each). The CDR3 here is CASSLGGTSGTQYF. CDR3 nucleotide sequence: TGTGCCAGCAGCTTAGGAGGGACCTCGGGGACCCAGTACTTC.